Below are 29 T cell receptor beta chains sequenced from a single sample in a study of T cell repertoires in cytomegalovirus infection. TCRdb analysed the reads with MiXCR anew, one entry per CDR3 protein. Of some 150,000 distinct CDR3 sequences listed, about 6.3% are singletons. What was sequenced was PBMCs. The source is a human donor in good health (CMV status not recorded). Some clones in this sample may be carry-over from other donors' samples.

This clonotype appeared many times. The chain uses TRBV12-3 or TRBV12-4 and TRBJ1-5; D gene ambiguous. V was cut by 2 bases and J by 10 bases, with 9 bases left in between. The CDR3 covers 12 residues. The CDR3 region is CASSLRWFPQHF. The CDR3 DNA sequence: TGTGCCAGCAGTTTAAGATGGTTCCCCCAGCATTTT.

This clonotype was counted at least ten times. V usage is TRBV9 and J usage is TRBJ1-6; D is ambiguous. The CDR3 runs 14 residues. V lost 3 bases, J lost 8 bases, and 12 bases lay in between. Per the germline V gene, CDR1 is SGDLS and CDR2 is YYNGEE. The CDR3 DNA sequence: TGTGCCAGCAGCGGGGCACGCCCGGATTCACCCCTCCACTTT. Translated, it gives CASSGARPDSPLHF.

The sample holds a few counts of this clonotype. This chain connects TRBV5-1 to TRBJ2-5; TRBD2 agrees at 15 bases. The V gene's germline CDR1 is SGHRS and CDR2 YFSETQ. CDR3 length equals 18 residues. Trimming took 5 bases from V and 3 from J; bases not matched to a gene: 11. CDR3 DNA sequence: TGCGCCAGCAGTCAAACCGTTGGACTAGCGGGGGGGGAAGAGACCCAGTACTTC. Its translation is CASSQTVGLAGGEETQYF.

This clonotype showed up just a few times. V and J are TRBV12-3 or TRBV12-4 and TRBJ2-1; the D is unclear. This CDR3 contains 12 residues. Trimming shortened V by 3 bases and J by 11 bases, and 11 bases separated the two germline ends. The CDR3 nucleotides read TGTGCCAGCAGTTTCTTGGCAGAAAAGCAGTTCTTC. Its translation is CASSFLAEKQFF.

This clonotype was picked up a small number of times. The chain uses TRBV14 and TRBJ2-3; D is possibly TRBD2 (5 bases). V lost 2 bases, J lost 3 bases, and 9 bases lay in between. CDR1 and CDR2 (germline): SGHDN, FVKESK. This CDR3 region has 14 residues. As DNA, the CDR3 is TGTGCCAGCAGCCAAAATGTAGCGACAGATACGCAGTATTTT. The encoded protein is CASSQNVATDTQYF.

This clonotype was counted a few times. The chain has TRBV19 and TRBJ1-5; D might be TRBD1 (5 bases). Germline CDR1 and CDR2: LNHDA and SQIVND (reference sequence). The ends were cut back, 3 bases at V and 9 bases at J, with 18 bases in the middle. The CDR3 totals 15 residues. CDR3 nucleotides: TGTGCCAGTAGTATGGGTGGGCAGGTCAGGGCGCCCCAGCATTTT. Its protein is CASSMGGQVRAPQHF.

This clonotype occurred a few times. V gene TRBV2 combines with J gene TRBJ2-4, with a possible D match to TRBD2 (5 bases). CDR3 length equals 13 residues. Trimming took off 4 bases at V and 10 bases at J, with 14 bases between the two ends. Looked up from germline, CDR1 is SNHLY and CDR2 is FYNNEI. Here the CDR3 reads CASSGVNTGIQYF. DNA of the CDR3: TGTGCCAGCAGTGGGGTGAACACGGGAATTCAGTACTTC. The variable domain in full, with the rest retrieved from reference TRBV2 and TRBJ2-4, is EPEVTQTPSHQVTQMGQEVILRCVPISNHLYFYWYRQILGQKVEFLVSFYNNEISEKSEIFDDQFSVERPDGSNFTLKIRSTKLEDSAMYFCASSGVNTGIQYFGAGTRLSVL.

This clonotype was seen ten or more times. V gene TRBV11-2 combines with J gene TRBJ2-3; D unresolved. V shed 4 bases and J shed 5 bases, with 16 bases lying between them. Germline V CDR1 and CDR2: SGHAT, FQNNGV. The CDR3 runs 15 residues. CDR3: CASSWASLFQDTQYF. For the CDR3, the DNA is TGTGCCAGCAGCTGGGCCTCGCTCTTTCAAGATACGCAGTATTTT.

This clonotype was seen repeatedly, ten times or more. The J gene is TRBJ2-1, the V gene TRBV9, with D hard to call. Germline V gives CDR1 SGDLS, CDR2 YYNGEE. V gave up 0 bases and J gave up 10 bases, with 11 bases separating them. This CDR3 contains 13 residues. The CDR3 nucleotides read TGTGCCAGCAGCGTAGGGCCCGGAAGAGAGCAGTTCTTC. It is translated as CASSVGPGREQFF.

This chain links TRBV7-2 with TRBJ1-2; D is ambiguous. The germline gives CDR1 SGHTA, CDR2 FQGNSA. With 1 base removed from V and 3 bases from J, the gap between germline ends came to 9 bases. The CDR3 runs to 14 residues. The CDR3 protein is CASSLGGGYYGYTF. CDR3 bases: TGTGCCAGCAGCTTAGGCGGCGGATACTATGGCTACACCTTC. Supplemented by reference TRBV7-2 and TRBJ1-2, the full variable domain reads GAGVSQSPSNKVTEKGKDVELRCDPISGHTALYWYRQSLGQGLEFLIYFQGNSAPDKSGLPSDRFSAERTGGSVSTLTIQRTQQEDSAVYLCASSLGGGYYGYTFGSGTRLTVV.

This clonotype has a handful of counts. This rearrangement joins TRBV9 to TRBJ2-1; either TRBD1 or TRBD2 may fit D (6 bases each). The germline V gene has CDR1 SGDLS and CDR2 YYNGEE. Trimming shortened V by 2 bases and J by 8 bases, and 26 bases separated the two germline ends. The CDR3 has 18 residues. Here the CDR3 reads CASSVGDTGLGGLDEQFF. The CDR3 nucleotides are TGTGCCAGCAGCGTGGGGGACACCGGACTGGGGGGATTGGATGAGCAGTTCTTC.

This clonotype was observed at least ten times. The chain couples TRBV7-2 to TRBJ2-3; D not resolved. The germline V gene has CDR1 SGHTA and CDR2 FQGNSA. The CDR3 runs 12 residues. V dropped 5 bases and J dropped 2 bases, with 5 bases sitting between them. The DNA for the CDR3 is TGTGCCAGCAGCCCATTCACAGATACGCAGTATTTT. It is translated as CASSPFTDTQYF. Using reference TRBV7-2 and TRBJ2-3 for the parts outside the CDR3, the full variable domain is GAGVSQSPSNKVTEKGKDVELRCDPISGHTALYWYRQSLGQGLEFLIYFQGNSAPDKSGLPSDRFSAERTGGSVSTLTIQRTQQEDSAVYLCASSPFTDTQYFGPGTRLTVL.

Only a few counts were recorded for this clonotype. The chain recombines TRBV20-1 with TRBJ2-7, with D perhaps being TRBD1 or TRBD2 (5 bases each). CDR3 length equals 13 residues. Per the germline V gene, CDR1 is DFQATT and CDR2 is SNEGSKA (reference sequence). V was trimmed by 4 bases and J by 2 bases, leaving 12 bases between them. The CDR3 reads CSATRDGTYEQYF. Written as DNA, the CDR3 is TGCAGTGCTACCCGGGACGGTACCTACGAGCAGTACTTC.

This clonotype appeared many times. The chain joins TRBV12-3 or TRBV12-4 to TRBJ2-3; 10 nucleotides match TRBD1. This CDR3 comprises 14 residues. V shed 5 bases, J shed 4 bases, and the junction held 3 bases outside the gene matches. CDR3: CASSVTGGADTQYF. DNA for the CDR3: TGTGCCAGCAGTGTGACAGGGGGCGCAGATACGCAGTATTTT.

This clonotype was recorded a few times. This chain connects TRBV20-1 to TRBJ2-5; TRBD2 agrees at 8 bases. V was clipped by 0 bases and J by 4 bases; unmatched bases: 16. The germline V gene encodes CDR1 DFQATT and CDR2 SNEGSKA (reference sequence). This CDR3 spans 18 amino acids. This chain's CDR3 is CSARDMTGGAGGPETQYF. The CDR3 nucleotides are TGCAGTGCTAGAGATATGACGGGGGGGGCCGGGGGCCCAGAGACCCAGTACTTC.

The table lists this clonotype with many counts. The chain employs TRBV7-9 and TRBJ2-1, with TRBD1 identical over 7 bases. The germline V gene has CDR1 SEHNR and CDR2 FQNEAQ (reference sequence). The CDR3 is 12 residues long. The V gene end was trimmed by 6 bases and the J gene end by 8 bases; junction bases not matched to a gene: 4. CDR3 sequence (DNA): TGTGCCAGCAGTAACAGGGGTGATGAGCAGTTCTTC. Its protein product is CASSNRGDEQFF.

Only a few counts were recorded for this clonotype. The gene calls are TRBV5-1 and TRBJ1-1; tentative D call: TRBD1 (5 bases). V gave up 1 base and J gave up 11 bases, with 12 bases separating them. The CDR3 length is 12 residues. Germline V gives CDR1 SGHRS, CDR2 YFSETQ. The CDR3 is CASSLRGLEAFF. The CDR3 DNA is TGCGCCAGCAGCTTGAGGGGACTCGAGGCTTTCTTT.

This clonotype was detected ten times or more. The rearrangement uses TRBV6-2 or TRBV6-3 and TRBJ2-1; D is possibly TRBD1 (5 bases). The CDR3 totals 13 residues. Germline CDR1 MNHEY, CDR2 SVGEGT. Trimming took 6 bases from V and 5 from J, leaving 11 bases between them. As DNA, the CDR3 is TGTGCCAGCAGCTCCGACAGTAACAATGAGCAGTTCTTC. It encodes CASSSDSNNEQFF.

This clonotype was counted ten times or more. The CDR3 region is CASSYSTLSYEQYF. In DNA, the CDR3 is TGTGCCAGCAGTTACTCGACCCTCTCCTACGAGCAGTACTTC. This sequence joins TRBV6-2 or TRBV6-3 and TRBJ2-7, with D unresolved. The CDR3 totals 14 residues. Trimming left V 0 bases short and J 0 bases short, with 6 bases between. CDR1 and CDR2 (germline): MNHEY, SVGEGT.

At least ten counts were recorded for this clonotype. This chain links TRBV7-2 with TRBJ1-1; a weak D match, TRBD1 (5 bases). This CDR3 is built from 15 residues. Germline lookup yields CDR1 SGHTA and CDR2 FQGNSA. V was clipped by 5 bases and J by 3 bases, with 16 bases between them. In DNA form, the CDR3 reads TGTGCCAGCAGCCTTCAGGGAGGTCGGGACACTGAAGCTTTCTTT. Amino acid sequence: CASSLQGGRDTEAFF.

This clonotype appeared a few times. This sequence joins TRBV20-1 and TRBJ2-1; 7 nucleotides agree with TRBD2. Germline CDR1 and CDR2: DFQATT and SNEGSKA (reference sequence). V lost 0 bases, J lost 6 bases, and 8 bases stayed unmatched. CDR3 size: 15 residues. The CDR3 spells CSARDLRAGVNEQFF. The CDR3 DNA reads TGCAGTGCTAGAGATCTCCGGGCGGGGGTCAATGAGCAGTTCTTC.

The V call is TRBV28, the J call TRBJ1-2; possible D gene TRBD1, 5 bases. The CDR3 covers 14 residues. The V and J ends lost 5 bases and 4 bases respectively, with 14 bases between them. Germline V gene data show CDR1 as MDHEN and CDR2 as SYDVKM. CDR3 nucleotide sequence: TGTGCCAGCAGTCCCAGGGTTGGGATCTATGGCTACACCTTC. Amino acids: CASSPRVGIYGYTF.

This clonotype was picked up many times. The V gene is TRBV10-3, the J gene TRBJ2-1; 12 positions match TRBD2. From germline, CDR1 is ENHRY and CDR2 SYGVKD. The CDR3 length is 15 residues. J was trimmed by 7 bases and V by 4 bases; bases with no gene match: 5. The CDR3 is CAISVGGLAGNEQFF. The CDR3 nucleotides read TGTGCCATCAGTGTCGGCGGACTAGCGGGGAATGAGCAGTTCTTC.

Of note for this clonotype: This may arise from a read error, as a much more abundant clone is one base away. This sequence joins TRBV7-3 and TRBJ2-1, with 7 bases identical to TRBD2. The CDR3 covers 14 residues. The V and J ends lost 7 bases and 4 bases, in that order; junction bases with no gene match: 7. CDR1 is SGHTA and CDR2 is FQGTGA in the germline V gene. CDR3 sequence reads: CASNKGLQYNEQFF. Here the CDR3 DNA reads TGTGCCAGCAACAAGGGACTACAGTACAATGAGCAGTTCTTC.

This clonotype has just a few counts. V gene TRBV20-1 combines with J gene TRBJ2-3, with 12 positions matching TRBD2. Germline-derived CDR1 and CDR2 are DFQATT and SNEGSKA (reference sequence). J was trimmed by 5 bases and V by 6 bases; bases with no gene match: 6. This CDR3 is built from 14 residues. The CDR3 reads CSASGLAGRDTQYF. CDR3 DNA sequence: TGCAGTGCCTCTGGACTAGCGGGGAGAGATACGCAGTATTTT.

This clonotype has a count of ten or more. The chain joins TRBV15 to TRBJ1-4; D might be TRBD1 (5 bases). The V gene's germline CDR1 is LNHNV and CDR2 YYDKDF (reference sequence). This CDR3 is built from 16 residues. V was trimmed by 4 bases and J by 5 bases, leaving 17 bases between them. CDR3 sequence (DNA): TGTGCCACCAGCATATCCTCAGGGATGAGGAATGAAAAACTGTTTTTT. It is translated as CATSISSGMRNEKLFF.

This clonotype was seen repeatedly, ten times or more. The gene calls are TRBV29-1 and TRBJ2-5; TRBD1 agrees at 9 bases. The germline gives CDR1 SQVTM, CDR2 ANQGSEA. The CDR3 consists of 13 residues. Trimming cost V 6 bases and J 5 bases; bases outside gene matches: 7. CDR3 in amino acids: CSVGQGRWETQYF. The CDR3 coding sequence is TGCAGCGTAGGACAGGGGCGCTGGGAGACCCAGTACTTC.

This clonotype has more than one count but fewer than ten. This chain links TRBV2 with TRBJ1-1, with D tentatively TRBD1 (5 bases). This CDR3 spans 15 amino acids. V was cut by 7 bases and J by 2 bases, with 17 bases left in between. The germline CDR1 and CDR2 sequences are SNHLY and FYNNEI. CDR3 nucleotides: TGTGCCAGCAATGTGAGGCAGGGACTCAACACTGAAGCTTTCTTT. This gives the protein CASNVRQGLNTEAFF.

In its sample, this clonotype was seen many times. The rearrangement uses TRBV19 and TRBJ2-5; D perhaps matches TRBD1 (7 bases). With 3 bases removed from V and 4 bases from J, the gap between germline ends came to 12 bases. The germline CDR1 and CDR2 sequences are LNHDA and SQIVND (reference sequence). The CDR3 is 14 amino acids. CDR3 sequence: CASSMGGQVETQYF. CDR3 nucleotide sequence: TGTGCCAGTAGTATGGGAGGACAGGTAGAGACCCAGTACTTC.